This T cell receptor beta chain was identified during a study of T-cell memory formation after mild COVID-19. Study results and limitations: Some clones that responded turned up in pre-infection memory, which suggests that cross-reactive memory joined in.

This clonotype turned up a few times. Its antigen is currently unknown. The CDR3 covers 17 residues. V dropped 2 bases and J dropped 5; count of bases not matched to a gene: 11. CDR1 and CDR2 from the germline V gene are SGHTA and FQGNSA. Constant-segment primers and 5'RACE yielded cDNA libraries for TCR alpha and TCR beta, each carrying sample barcodes and UMIs. TCRdb reprocessed the 5' RACE reads with MiXCR, giving one entry per CDR3 protein. The table includes about 210,000 distinct CDR3 sequences, 25% to 35% detected once. The genes are TRBV7-2 and TRBJ2-7; 11 bases agree with TRBD2. The material sequenced was PBMCs or a T cell subset sorted from them (not recorded which). This TCR was recovered from an adult woman who had mild COVID-19 (a few samples of this study predate the infection). Cell type and time point are not known. The CDR3 DNA sequence: TGTGCCAGCAGCTTAACTCAAATAGCGGGGGGGCCCCACGAGCAGTACTTC. This sequence encodes CASSLTQIAGGPHEQYF. Variable domain in full (rest from reference TRBV7-2 and TRBJ2-7): GAGVSQSPSNKVTEKGKDVELRCDPISGHTALYWYRQSLGQGLEFLIYFQGNSAPDKSGLPSDRFSAERTGGSVSTLTIQRTQQEDSAVYLCASSLTQIAGGPHEQYFGPGTRLTVT.